Below are 24 T cell receptor beta chains sequenced from a single sample in a study of T cells in Graves' hyperthyroidism and ophthalmopathy. TCR beta CDR3 sequences were amplified from RNA transcripts. During a first-round RT-PCR of the TCR CDR3, the HTBI primer set was used. TCRdb re-called the multiplex PCR reads through MiXCR, storing one row per CDR3 protein. The sample shows about 570,000 distinct CDR3 sequences, 46% of them seen only once. The sequenced material came from peripheral blood or thyroid tissue (not recorded which). Receptors originate from an adult woman with Graves' disease, either hyperthyroidism or ophthalmopathy (not recorded which).

The rearrangement joins TRBV10-3 to TRBJ2-5, with D uncertain. The CDR3 runs to 11 residues. Germline V gives CDR1 ENHRY, CDR2 SYGVKD. The V end was cut by 10 bases, the J end by 4 bases, with 10 bases between. The CDR3 sequence is CARSKVETQYF. The CDR3 DNA sequence: TGTGCCAGATCGAAAGTAGAGACCCAGTACTTC.

In its sample, this clonotype was seen many times. The gene calls are TRBV30 and TRBJ2-5; D is uncertain. V was clipped by 3 bases and J by 5 bases, with 7 bases between them. The CDR3 spans 11 residues. The germline CDR1 and CDR2 sequences are GTSNPN and SVGIG (reference sequence). The CDR3 DNA sequence: TGTGCCTGGAGGTTTGCTGAGACCCAGTACTTC. It yields the protein CAWRFAETQYF.

This chain joins TRBV10-3 and TRBJ2-7; weak D call: TRBD1 (5 bases). Germline loops: CDR1 ENHRY, CDR2 SYGVKD. CDR3 length: 14 amino acids. V lost 6 bases and J 3 bases, leaving 15 bases between the germline ends. CDR3 coding DNA: TGTGCCATCAGGATCCCCGGAGACAGCTACGAGCAGTACTTC. This codes for CAIRIPGDSYEQYF.

This clonotype was observed a few times. The V and J genes are TRBV10-3 and TRBJ2-7, with D tentatively TRBD1 (6 bases). Looked up from germline, CDR1 is ENHRY and CDR2 is SYGVKD. Between the trimmed V and J ends, which lost 10 bases and 0 bases, there was a span of 13 bases. This CDR3 is built from 13 residues. CDR3 sequence (DNA): TGTGCCAGCGAACCGGACAGCTCCTACGAGCAGTACTTC. It codes for CASEPDSSYEQYF.

The rearrangement links TRBV7-9 to TRBJ2-2, with D hard to call. V was clipped by 2 bases and J by 0 bases, with 16 bases between them. The CDR3 totals 18 residues. Germline-derived CDR1 and CDR2 are SEHNR and FQNEAQ (reference sequence). CDR3 coding DNA: TGTGCCAGCAGCTTAAACAGCCCGACAAGAACGAACACCGGGGAGCTGTTTTTT. Its translation: CASSLNSPTRTNTGELFF.

Ten or more counts support this clonotype. DNA of the CDR3: TGCGCCAGCAGGTCAGGATCCGGGGAGCTGTTTTTT. This codes for CASRSGSGELFF. The chain has TRBV5-1 and TRBJ2-2; D remains unclear. Trimming pared 5 bases from V and 6 bases from J, leaving 8 bases between. CDR1 is SGHRS and CDR2 is YFSETQ in the germline V gene. The CDR3 is 12 residues long.

V is TRBV10-3 and J is TRBJ2-5, with 8 bases fitting TRBD1. The CDR3 extends over 12 amino acids. V gave up 6 bases and J gave up 5 bases; unmatched junction bases: 2. Germline-derived CDR1 and CDR2 are ENHRY and SYGVKD. The CDR3 region is CAIRDRGETQYF. In nucleotides, the CDR3 is TGTGCCATCAGAGACAGGGGTGAGACCCAGTACTTC.

V is TRBV10-3 and J is TRBJ1-1; a weak D match, TRBD1 (5 bases). V lost 2 bases and J lost 6, with 13 bases in between. The V gene's germline CDR1 is ENHRY and CDR2 SYGVKD. CDR3 length: 14 residues. CDR3: CAISEPRGSAEAFF. CDR3 DNA sequence: TGTGCCATCAGTGAGCCTAGGGGTAGCGCTGAAGCTTTCTTT.

The J gene is TRBJ2-5, the V gene TRBV29-1, with D perhaps TRBD1 (6 bases). Germline CDR1 is SQVTM and CDR2 is ANQGSEA. Trimming removed 3 bases at V and 6 bases at J, with 14 bases between. The CDR3 contains 13 residues. This chain's CDR3 is CSVERQGLKTQYF. The CDR3 DNA is TGCAGCGTTGAGAGGCAGGGGTTAAAGACCCAGTACTTC.

In its sample, this clonotype was seen many times. The rearrangement joins TRBV3-1 to TRBJ2-5; D is undetermined. Germline V gene lookup returns CDR1 LGHDT and CDR2 YNNKEL (reference sequence). V lost 1 base to trimming and J lost 1 base, with 10 bases between them. This CDR3 is built from 15 residues. The CDR3 region is CASSQAPLGQETQYF. The CDR3, as DNA: TGTGCCAGCAGCCAAGCCCCCCTAGGCCAAGAGACCCAGTACTTC.

Concerning this clonotype itself: One base away lies a much larger clone, so this may be a sequencing read error. The rearrangement uses TRBV10-3 and TRBJ2-7; 14 nucleotides line up with TRBD2. The length of the CDR3 is 15 residues. Germline values: CDR1 ENHRY, CDR2 SYGVKD. The chain's CDR3 is CASRKGLAGVYEQHF. DNA of the CDR3: TGTGCCAGCAGGAAGGGACTAGCGGGAGTATACGAGCAGCACTTC.

The chain joins TRBV24-1 to TRBJ1-5; D remains unclear. V lost 3 bases to trimming and J lost 4 bases, with 9 bases between them. CDR3 length equals 14 residues. Germline loops: CDR1 KGHDR, CDR2 SFDVKD. CDR3 loop: CATSDVGGNQPQHF. The DNA for the CDR3 is TGTGCCACCAGTGATGTTGGCGGAAATCAGCCCCAGCATTTT.

This clonotype showed up many times. The chain couples TRBV28 to TRBJ1-1; TRBD1 is a possible D gene (6 bases). Trimming removed 8 bases from V and 7 bases from J, with 11 bases in between. The V gene's germline CDR1 is MDHEN and CDR2 SYDVKM. CDR3 size: 11 residues. In DNA form, the CDR3 reads TGTGCCAGCCAGGGGCAGGGTGAAGCTTTCTTT. This encodes CASQGQGEAFF.

This clonotype was detected ten times or more. The genes are TRBV29-1 and TRBJ2-7, with 12 nucleotides matching TRBD2. Germline CDR1 reads SQVTM; CDR2 reads ANQGSEA. This CDR3 has 13 amino acids. V dropped 5 bases and J dropped 5; count of bases not matched to a gene: 4. CDR3 sequence reads: CSVQTSGRNEQYF. The CDR3 nucleotides are TGCAGCGTTCAGACTAGCGGGAGAAACGAGCAGTACTTC.

Only a few counts were recorded for this clonotype. The chain has TRBV12-3 or TRBV12-4 and TRBJ2-2; 10 positions match TRBD2. CDR3 length equals 20 residues. V lost 4 bases to trimming and J lost 5 bases; unmatched junction nucleotides: 19. The CDR3 here is CASSSRVPGTSEGRTGELFF. The CDR3 bases are TGTGCCAGCAGTTCCCGAGTACCCGGGACTAGCGAAGGTCGGACCGGGGAGCTGTTTTTT.

In its sample, this clonotype was seen many times. The J gene is TRBJ1-2, the V gene TRBV10-3; 10 nucleotides align to TRBD1. J gave up 6 bases and V 7 bases, and 11 bases lay outside the gene matches. Germline V gene lookup returns CDR1 ENHRY and CDR2 SYGVKD. CDR3 size: 15 residues. CDR3 nucleotide sequence: TGTGCCATCACCCCAGGGACAGGGGTGAATCATGGCTACACCTTC. Its translation: CAITPGTGVNHGYTF.

This clonotype was recorded many times. The chain carries TRBV12-3 or TRBV12-4 and TRBJ1-5; a weak D match, TRBD1 (6 bases). V dropped 6 bases and J dropped 9 bases, with 18 bases sitting between them. This CDR3 comprises 14 residues. The CDR3 DNA reads TGTGCCAGCAGGCCTTCGACAGGACACTTGCCCCAGCATTTT. Its protein is CASRPSTGHLPQHF.

This clonotype was seen repeatedly, ten times or more. The chain is built from TRBV13 and TRBJ1-3, with no clear D. The V gene lost 1 base and the J gene lost 0 bases, with 7 bases spanning the gap. The length of the CDR3 is 15 residues. Per the germline V gene, CDR1 is PRHDT and CDR2 is FYEKMQ (reference sequence). The CDR3 DNA reads TGTGCCAGCAGCTTAGTTCTGGCCTCTGGAAACACCATATATTTT. It is translated as CASSLVLASGNTIYF.

This rearrangement joins TRBV29-1 to TRBJ2-2, with TRBD1 as a possible D gene (6 bases). Trimming shortened V by 7 bases and J by 1 base, and 7 bases separated the two germline ends. CDR3 size: 12 residues. Looked up from germline, CDR1 is SQVTM and CDR2 is ANQGSEA. The CDR3 region has the DNA TGCAGCGCGACAGGGAACACCGGGGAGCTGTTTTTT. As protein: CSATGNTGELFF.

This clonotype came up a few times. A read error is possible here, since a much larger clone lies one base away. No conserved phenylalanine or tryptophan is present at the end of the CDR3, so a read error is the likely explanation. The DNA is left out, because the CDR3 cannot be placed on it with certainty; the CDR3 is given as TCRdb lists it. The chain recombines TRBV5-1 with TRBJ1-2; the D call TRBD1 from the table was never checked on the DNA. Looked up from germline, CDR1 is SGHRS and CDR2 is YFSETQ. The CDR3 is 13 residues long, counting both termini. The CDR3: CASSLGSGSASAL.

This clonotype has just one count. The V call is TRBV20-1, the J call TRBJ1-2, with TRBD1 matching 8 bases. Per germline, CDR1 DFQATT and CDR2 SNEGSKA (reference sequence). V was pared by 6 bases and J by 1 base, with 10 bases of the junction left unmatched. The CDR3 length is 15 residues. The CDR3 loop is CSASPGQVLNYGYTF. The CDR3 bases are TGCAGTGCAAGTCCGGGACAGGTCCTTAACTATGGCTACACCTTC.

This clonotype was counted many times. This chain links TRBV19 with TRBJ1-6; 8 nucleotides agree with TRBD1. J was trimmed by 7 bases and V by 2 bases; bases with no gene match: 25. Germline CDR1 and CDR2: LNHDA and SQIVND (reference sequence). This CDR3 comprises 22 residues. The CDR3 nucleotides read TGTGCCAGTAGTATATTGGCAGGCGCGCAGGGGGCTGCGGCAATCGACAATTCACCCCTCCACTTT. It encodes CASSILAGAQGAAAIDNSPLHF.

In its sample, this clonotype was seen many times. The chain couples TRBV10-3 to TRBJ1-1, with a weak D call TRBD1 (6 bases). This CDR3 is built from 13 residues. Germline CDR1 reads ENHRY; CDR2 reads SYGVKD. The germline V and J ends were trimmed by 4 bases and 3 bases, with 9 bases remaining between them. The CDR3 here is CAISVGGHTEAFF. The CDR3, as DNA: TGTGCCATCAGTGTTGGGGGGCACACTGAAGCTTTCTTT.

The chain is built from TRBV20-1 and TRBJ1-2; D perhaps matches TRBD1 (5 bases). Looked up from germline, CDR1 is DFQATT and CDR2 is SNEGSKA (reference sequence). This CDR3 has 14 residues. V was cut by 1 base and J by 7 bases, with 16 bases left in between. The CDR3 here is CSARASSGGRGYTF. The CDR3, as DNA: TGCAGTGCTAGAGCGTCTAGCGGGGGACGTGGCTACACCTTC.